Each of the 29 T cell receptor beta chains below was sequenced from the same sample in a study of monozygotic twins with inflammatory bowel disease. TCRdb re-called the 5' RACE reads and catalogs CDR3 proteins one per entry, DNA excluded. The sample has some 160,000 distinct CDR3 sequences; the top ten hold 7.4%. Sample: blood. The receptors stem from a human donor with ulcerative colitis or Crohn's disease, or a healthy co-twin of an affected twin (not recorded which).

The V and J genes are TRBV24-1 and TRBJ2-7; checking the TCRdb D call of TRBD2 is not possible without DNA. The germline V gene has CDR1 KGHDR and CDR2 SFDVKD. The CDR3 has 13 amino acids. CDR3 region: CATSGAPYYEQYF.

This chain uses TRBV12-3 or TRBV12-4 with TRBJ1-5; TCRdb's D call, TRBD1, is unchecked because there is no DNA. CDR3 size: 13 residues. CDR3 in amino acids: CASTSGGNQPQHF.

The chain employs TRBV2 and TRBJ1-3; TCRdb indicates TRBD1, and absent DNA this call remains unverified. Germline CDR1 reads SNHLY; CDR2 reads FYNNEI. The CDR3 spans 14 residues. The CDR3 protein is CASGQGQGGNTIYF. The complete variable domain, with remaining parts taken from reference TRBV2 and TRBJ1-3, reads EPEVTQTPSHQVTQMGQEVILRCVPISNHLYFYWYRQILGQKVEFLVSFYNNEISEKSEIFDDQFSVERPDGSNFTLKIRSTKLEDSAMYFCASGQGQGGNTIYFGEGSWLTVV.

The V call is TRBV6-4, the J call TRBJ1-1; TCRdb's assignment of TRBD1 cannot be checked, as there is no DNA. CDR1 is MRHNA and CDR2 is SNTAGT in the germline V gene. This CDR3 spans 18 amino acids. The CDR3 loop is CASSVISRAAPSNTEAFF.

Here the CDR3 reads CASSRLGFQETQYF. V and J are TRBV3-1 and TRBJ2-5. Germline V gives CDR1 LGHDT, CDR2 YNNKEL (reference sequence). This CDR3 is built from 14 residues.

The gene calls are TRBV9 and TRBJ1-5; the D gene TCRdb calls, TRBD1, cannot be checked with no DNA. The CDR3 contains 15 residues. Germline V gene sequence: CDR1 SGDLS, CDR2 YYNGEE. CDR3 amino acids: CASSARDSFNQPQHF.

The J gene is TRBJ1-1, the V gene TRBV29-1. The CDR3 runs to 14 residues. Germline CDR1 and CDR2: SQVTM and ANQGSEA. CDR3 region: CSVEVTTSNTEAFF.

The gene calls are TRBV3-1 and TRBJ2-1; TCRdb's assignment of TRBD1 cannot be checked, as there is no DNA. The CDR3 spans 13 residues. The germline V gene has CDR1 LGHDT and CDR2 YNNKEL (reference sequence). This CDR3 reads CASSLRRRYEQFF.

This chain connects TRBV6-5 to TRBJ1-3; the TCRdb D gene call, TRBD1, has no DNA to confirm it. The CDR3 runs 14 residues. Germline V gene lookup returns CDR1 MNHEY and CDR2 SVGAGI. CDR3 residues: CASSFGQLGNTIYF.

This chain links TRBV5-4 with TRBJ2-2; TCRdb calls TRBD1, which cannot be checked without DNA. Germline-derived CDR1 and CDR2 are SGHNT and YYREEE (reference sequence). The CDR3 is made up of 14 amino acids. The CDR3 region is CASGPTGNTGELFF.

The rearrangement joins TRBV5-8 to TRBJ1-5; absent DNA, TCRdb's TRBD1 call cannot be checked. Germline CDR1 is SGHTS and CDR2 is YDEGEE. The CDR3 has 16 amino acids. CDR3 amino acids: CASSRQGSMNNQPQHF.

This chain links TRBV4-1 with TRBJ2-7. In germline, CDR1 is MGHRA, CDR2 YSYEKL. This CDR3 spans 15 amino acids. The CDR3 region is CASSQDSRGSYEQYF.

This chain joins TRBV11-2 and TRBJ2-7; lacking DNA, the TRBD2 call made by TCRdb goes unchecked. CDR3 length: 16 residues. CDR1 SGHAT and CDR2 FQNNGV come from the germline V gene. The CDR3 is CASSLAGTSAYYEQYF.

The V call is TRBV7-9, the J call TRBJ1-4; TCRdb's D gene call, TRBD1, goes unchecked for lack of DNA. The CDR3 consists of 15 residues. Germline values: CDR1 SEHNR, CDR2 FQNEAQ (reference sequence). The CDR3 loop reads CASSLLGDGSEKLFF.

V usage is TRBV20-1 and J usage is TRBJ1-6. Germline CDR1 DFQATT, CDR2 SNEGSKA (reference sequence). This CDR3 is built from 14 residues. CDR3 region: CSARDGALDSPLHF.

The rearrangement joins TRBV24-1 to TRBJ2-1. The CDR3 length is 13 residues. Germline V gene sequence: CDR1 KGHDR, CDR2 SFDVKD. The CDR3 protein is CATSGLDRFRQFF.

The chain couples TRBV5-4 to TRBJ2-5; TCRdb names TRBD1, which stays unverified in the absence of DNA. The CDR3 runs to 13 residues. Germline V gene sequence: CDR1 SGHNT, CDR2 YYREEE (reference sequence). The CDR3 spells CASSFGAGETQYF.

J is TRBJ1-1 and V is TRBV7-9; lacking DNA, the TRBD1 call made by TCRdb goes unchecked. CDR1 is SEHNR, CDR2 FQNEAQ, per germline (reference sequence). CDR3 length equals 12 residues. CDR3 sequence reads: CASSPWGTEAFF.

This chain joins TRBV5-1 and TRBJ2-3; TCRdb calls TRBD2, which cannot be checked without DNA. The CDR3 totals 18 residues. Germline loops: CDR1 SGHRS, CDR2 YFSETQ. The CDR3 loop is CASSAGRGLAGGGDTQYF.

The chain has TRBV5-4 and TRBJ2-3; the D call from TCRdb, TRBD2, cannot be confirmed without DNA. CDR3 size: 15 residues. CDR1 and CDR2 from the germline V gene are SGHNT and YYREEE (reference sequence). The chain's CDR3 is CASSLWTSGADTQYF.

The chain couples TRBV12-3 or TRBV12-4 to TRBJ2-2; absent DNA, TCRdb's TRBD2 call cannot be checked. The CDR3 is made up of 16 amino acids. The CDR3 reads CASSPAGGRAIGELFF.

The genes are TRBV27 and TRBJ2-5; TCRdb selects TRBD2, and the lack of DNA leaves this call unchecked. The CDR3 covers 15 residues. The germline gives CDR1 MNHEY, CDR2 SMNVEV (reference sequence). The CDR3 sequence is CASTTKLAGEETQYF.

CDR3 residues: CASSLRASGGWNTGELFF. This sequence joins TRBV27 and TRBJ2-2; with no DNA, the TCRdb D assignment of TRBD2 cannot be verified. The CDR3 covers 18 residues. Germline CDR1 and CDR2: MNHEY and SMNVEV (reference sequence).

V usage is TRBV27 and J usage is TRBJ1-2; TCRdb outputs TRBD1, but without DNA this stays unchecked. The CDR3 is 17 residues long. Germline values: CDR1 MNHEY, CDR2 SMNVEV (reference sequence). This CDR3 reads CASSLSPGRSYVYGYTF.

This chain connects TRBV5-5 to TRBJ2-3; the D gene TCRdb calls, TRBD1, cannot be checked with no DNA. From germline, CDR1 is SGHKS and CDR2 YYEKEE (reference sequence). This CDR3 region has 14 residues. CDR3 amino acids: CASSGRQGADTQYF.

The chain couples TRBV15 to TRBJ1-5. CDR1 and CDR2 from the germline V gene are LNHNV and YYDKDF (reference sequence). The CDR3 length is 13 residues. CDR3 residues: CATSTYSNQPQHF.

The chain employs TRBV10-3 and TRBJ1-2. The germline CDR1 and CDR2 sequences are ENHRY and SYGVKD. The CDR3 extends over 15 amino acids. CDR3 region: CAISESTASNYGYTF.

The chain is built from TRBV20-1 and TRBJ1-2; TCRdb lists TRBD1, though no DNA is available to test this call. Germline loops: CDR1 DFQATT, CDR2 SNEGSKA (reference sequence). This CDR3 has 12 residues. CDR3 loop: CSAADTNYGYTF.

The rearrangement uses TRBV6-2 or TRBV6-3 and TRBJ2-2; TCRdb returns TRBD1, unconfirmable since there is no DNA. CDR1 MNHEY and CDR2 SVGEGT come from the germline V gene. The CDR3 consists of 15 residues. This chain's CDR3 is CASRALQGNTGELFF.